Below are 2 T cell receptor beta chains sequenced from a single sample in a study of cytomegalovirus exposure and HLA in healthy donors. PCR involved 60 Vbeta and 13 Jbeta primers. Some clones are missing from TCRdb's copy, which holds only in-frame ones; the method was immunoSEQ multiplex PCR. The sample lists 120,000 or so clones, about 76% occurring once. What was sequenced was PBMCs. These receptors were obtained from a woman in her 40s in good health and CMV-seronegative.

As DNA, the CDR3 is TGTGCCAGCAGTGTGGGCTCCCTCGGAGGTAATGAGCAGTTCTTC. Its translation is CASSVGSLGGNEQFF. The V call is TRBV6-5, the J call TRBJ2-1, with a tentative D call TRBD2 (5 bases). V gave up 5 bases and J gave up 7 bases, with 18 bases separating them. Germline V gene sequence: CDR1 MNHEY, CDR2 SVGAGI. The CDR3 length is 15 residues.

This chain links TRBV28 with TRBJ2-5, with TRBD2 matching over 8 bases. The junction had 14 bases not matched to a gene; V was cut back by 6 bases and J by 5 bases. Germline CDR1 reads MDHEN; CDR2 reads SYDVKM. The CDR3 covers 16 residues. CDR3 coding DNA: TGTGCCAGCAGCCCACCCCAGATAGCGGGAAGGGAGACCCAGTACTTC. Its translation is CASSPPQIAGRETQYF.